A single TCR beta chain is shown here with its context. This sample was included in a study of blood T cell repertoires in COVID-19. About the research overall: Sites across the United States, Italy and Spain contributed samples from acute and convalescent COVID-19. T cells, B-cell-depleted T cells, or PBMCs supplied cDNA or gDNA.

Trimming pared 4 bases from V and 3 bases from J, leaving 4 bases between. This CDR3 comprises 11 residues. CDR1 is MNHEY and CDR2 is SVGEGT in the germline V gene. Assignments of participants to cohorts depended upon their own reported clinical history. Two negative PCRs, clearance, or symptom resolution characterized the recovered Cohort 3 donors. Clones were sequenced by immunoSEQ multiplex PCR, and TCRdb holds only the in-frame ones, with some missing. The sample yields roughly 400,000 clones, around 89% seen once. The sequenced material came from PBMCs or T cells enriched from blood (not recorded which). This sequence originates from a man aged 25-45 years who had recovered from COVID-19. The V gene is TRBV6-2 or TRBV6-3, the J gene TRBJ2-7; no clear D gene. CDR3 sequence: CASSSFYEQYF. CDR3 DNA: TGTGCCAGCAGTTCCTTCTACGAGCAGTACTTC.